The TCR beta chain under discussion was sequenced for a study of T cell clonality in common variable immunodeficiency. Study results and limitations: Fewer deletions and N-nucleotide insertions were reportedly seen in common variable immunodeficiency TCR beta sequences.

Most patients and controls had Caucasian heritage. CVID subjects were neither ill nor on immunomodulatory or immunosuppressive medication at sampling. Heparinized whole blood, roughly 4.5 to 9 ml, came from each donor. As to this clone: What it binds is unknown. The observed sequence ends 3 residues before the CDR3 terminus, with the missing tail filled in from the germline J gene.

The germline CDR1 and CDR2 sequences are MNHEY and SVGEGT. The CDR3 extends over 11 amino acids. V lost 8 bases, J lost 5 bases, and 9 bases lay in between. Data came from immunoSEQ multiplex PCR; TCRdb stores just in-frame clones and leaves some out. There are around 32,000 clones in the sample, none observed a single time. This sequence joins TRBV6-2 or TRBV6-3 and TRBJ1-1, with D possibly being TRBD1 (6 bases). This TCR derives from a human donor with common variable immunodeficiency. The sequencing input was peripheral blood mononuclear cells. The CDR3 DNA, read in part, is TGTGCCAGCGCCCAGGGGACTGAA. It yields the protein CASAQGTE. The entire CDR3 reads CASAQGTEAFF.